Below are 7 T cell receptor beta chains sequenced from a single sample in a study of blood T cell repertoires in COVID-19. The data were produced by immunoSEQ multiplex PCR, yet TCRdb's version contains in-frame clones alone and is incomplete. This sample has around 150,000 clones, with around 90% found just once. Sequenced input: peripheral blood. These receptors came from a man aged 55 to 70 with acute or convalescent COVID-19.

The V gene is TRBV11-2, the J gene TRBJ1-3; D uncertain. The CDR3 has 14 amino acids. CDR1 is SGHAT, CDR2 FQNNGV, per germline. Trimming cost V 5 bases and J 4 bases, with 12 bases left between them. The CDR3 sequence is CASSHSYSGNTIYF. CDR3 sequence (DNA): TGTGCCAGCAGCCACTCCTACTCGGGAAACACCATATATTTT.

The genes are TRBV29-1 and TRBJ1-2, with 7 bases fitting TRBD1. V lost 6 bases to trimming and J lost 6 bases; unmatched junction nucleotides: 7. Germline CDR1 reads SQVTM; CDR2 reads ANQGSEA. This CDR3 spans 12 amino acids. Written as DNA, the CDR3 is TGCAGCGTCCCGGGACAGAGGAATGGCTACACCTTC. Its protein product is CSVPGQRNGYTF.

This clone has a handful of counts. V usage is TRBV5-5 and J usage is TRBJ1-1; 7 bases line up with TRBD1. Germline CDR1 and CDR2: SGHKS and YYEKEE (reference sequence). With V trimmed by 3 bases and J by 2 bases, 10 bases remained unmatched. The CDR3 extends over 16 amino acids. The CDR3 region has the DNA TGTGCCAGCAGCTCACCCATTAGACAGGGCAACACTGAAGCTTTCTTT. This encodes CASSSPIRQGNTEAFF.

This rearrangement joins TRBV14 to TRBJ2-7; 8 bases agree with TRBD1. V was clipped by 3 bases and J by 3 bases; unmatched bases: 4. The V gene's germline CDR1 is SGHDN and CDR2 FVKESK. CDR3 length: 14 residues. The CDR3: CASSHGTGGYEQYF. The CDR3 DNA sequence: TGTGCCAGCAGCCATGGAACAGGGGGCTACGAGCAGTACTTC.

The chain carries TRBV5-1 and TRBJ2-2; D is possibly TRBD2 (5 bases). The length of the CDR3 is 15 residues. Trimming shortened V by 0 bases and J by 2 bases, and 8 bases separated the two germline ends. Germline V CDR1 and CDR2: SGHRS, YFSETQ. In DNA form, the CDR3 reads TGCGCCAGCAGCTTGGCCGGGGAAAACACCGGGGAGCTGTTTTTT. Amino acids: CASSLAGENTGELFF.

V and J are TRBV2 and TRBJ2-7, with 10 bases matching TRBD1. The CDR3 totals 13 residues. Germline CDR1 and CDR2: SNHLY and FYNNEI. The junction had 4 bases not matched to a gene; V was cut back by 4 bases and J by 7 bases. The CDR3 here is CASSGQGAWEQYF. The CDR3 bases are TGTGCCAGCAGTGGACAGGGGGCGTGGGAGCAGTACTTC.

The gene calls are TRBV3-1 (or the pseudogene TRBV3-2) and TRBJ1-2; D may be TRBD1 (6 bases). Germline assignment: CDR1 LGHDT and CDR2 YNNKEL (reference sequence). The CDR3 runs 15 residues. V lost 0 bases and J 4 bases, leaving 12 bases between the germline ends. CDR3 bases: TGTGCCAGCAGCCAAGATGTGGGCAGGGGCTATGGCTACACCTTC. Protein product: CASSQDVGRGYGYTF.